This passage covers 26 T cell receptor beta chains from one sample sequenced in a study of cytomegalovirus exposure and HLA in healthy donors. PCR used 60 Vbeta primers and 13 Jbeta primers. The protocol was immunoSEQ multiplex PCR, while the TCRdb copy is restricted to in-frame clones and leaves out a portion. The data hold about 160,000 clones, with around 74% observed a single time. The sequencing sample was made of PBMCs. These receptors all come from a female donor in good health and CMV-seronegative.

There are a few counts of this clone. The V call is TRBV5-1, the J call TRBJ2-4; D is unresolved. The V and J ends lost 1 base and 0 bases respectively, with 5 bases between them. This CDR3 spans 14 amino acids. CDR1 is SGHRS and CDR2 is YFSETQ in the germline V gene. The CDR3 region has the DNA TGCGCCAGCAGCTTGACGGTAGCCAAAAACATTCAGTACTTC. Translated, it gives CASSLTVAKNIQYF.

The chain uses TRBV5-6 and TRBJ2-7, with TRBD1 matching 9 bases. J lost 9 bases, V lost 1 base, and 8 bases had no gene match. CDR1 is SGHDT, CDR2 YYEEEE, per germline. This CDR3 has 14 amino acids. The CDR3 protein is CASSLKGQGRWQYF. CDR3 nucleotides: TGTGCCAGCAGCTTGAAGGGACAGGGACGTTGGCAGTACTTC.

The J gene is TRBJ2-7, the V gene TRBV19; 11 nucleotides agree with TRBD2. The CDR3 loop spans 16 amino acids. V was clipped by 6 bases and J by 3 bases; unmatched bases: 10. The germline gives CDR1 LNHDA, CDR2 SQIVND (reference sequence). This CDR3 reads CASRLDSGRGFYEQYF. As DNA, the CDR3 is TGTGCCAGTAGACTTGATAGCGGGAGGGGATTCTACGAGCAGTACTTC.

The V and J genes are TRBV5-1 and TRBJ2-7; 9 positions match TRBD2. Trimming took 0 bases from V and 6 from J; bases not matched to a gene: 13. The germline V gene has CDR1 SGHRS and CDR2 YFSETQ. This CDR3 is 17 amino acids long. The chain's CDR3 is CASSLADSGGSRGEQYF. The CDR3 bases are TGCGCCAGCAGCTTGGCCGATAGCGGGGGATCCAGGGGCGAGCAGTACTTC. The whole variable domain, remainder taken from reference TRBV5-1 and TRBJ2-7, is KAGVTQTPRYLIKTRGQQVTLSCSPISGHRSVSWYQQTPGQGLQFLFEYFSETQRNKGNFPGRFSGRQFSNSRSEMNVSTLELGDSALYLCASSLADSGGSRGEQYFGPGTRLTVT.

The chain employs TRBV6-5 and TRBJ1-4; tentatively, D is TRBD1 (6 bases). The germline CDR1 and CDR2 sequences are MNHEY and SVGAGI. The V end was cut by 5 bases, the J end by 8 bases, with 18 bases between. The CDR3 contains 15 residues. CDR3 in amino acids: CASSPTGGGLEKLFF. The CDR3 DNA reads as TGTGCCAGCAGTCCTACTGGCGGGGGGCTGGAAAAACTGTTTTTT.

The J gene is TRBJ2-1, the V gene TRBV2; 7 bases are shared with TRBD2. CDR1 is SNHLY and CDR2 is FYNNEI in the germline V gene. The CDR3 extends over 16 amino acids. Trimming cost V 3 bases and J 4 bases; bases outside gene matches: 9. The CDR3 nucleotides read TGTGCCAGCAGTGATCAGGCTAGCGGTAGTTACAATGAGCAGTTCTTC. Translated: CASSDQASGSYNEQFF.

This clone was counted a single time. This rearrangement joins TRBV27 to TRBJ2-7; 10 bases align to TRBD1. This CDR3 comprises 16 residues. Germline loops: CDR1 MNHEY, CDR2 SMNVEV (reference sequence). V was clipped by 4 bases and J by 1 base; unmatched bases: 7. In DNA form, the CDR3 reads TGTGCCAGCAGTTCCAACGGACAGGGGGGGTCCTACGAGCAGTACTTC. Protein: CASSSNGQGGSYEQYF.

The gene calls are TRBV5-5 and TRBJ2-3; 10 bases are a match to TRBD2. Losses at the gene ends were 0 bases for V and 4 bases for J; bases not matched to a gene: 8. Germline CDR1 and CDR2: SGHKS and YYEKEE (reference sequence). The CDR3 is made up of 17 amino acids. Here the CDR3 reads CASSLGTSGISSDTQYF. The DNA for the CDR3 is TGTGCCAGCAGCTTGGGGACTAGCGGAATCTCCTCAGATACGCAGTATTTT.

This chain links TRBV5-1 with TRBJ1-1, with 7 bases lining up with TRBD1. This CDR3 is 15 amino acids long. CDR1 and CDR2 from the germline V gene are SGHRS and YFSETQ. The trim removed 3 bases at V and 5 bases at J, leaving 10 bases unmatched. CDR3 loop: CASSYLRTGETEAFF. As DNA, the CDR3 is TGCGCCAGCAGCTACTTACGAACAGGGGAGACTGAAGCTTTCTTT.

This chain uses TRBV30 with TRBJ2-1; 7 nucleotides match TRBD2. The CDR3 contains 14 residues. Germline-derived CDR1 and CDR2 are GTSNPN and SVGIG (reference sequence). CDR3 DNA: TGTGCTCTTCAGCCGGGGGGTTCCTACAATGAGCAGTTCTTC. Its protein is CALQPGGSYNEQFF.

The chain is built from TRBV7-3 and TRBJ1-2; 9 nucleotides match TRBD1. Germline lookup yields CDR1 SGHTA and CDR2 FQGTGA. The CDR3 sequence is 14 residues long. V gave up 1 base and J gave up 8 bases; unmatched junction bases: 5. DNA for the CDR3: TGTGCCAGCAGCTTAATGCGGACAGGGGAAGGCTACACCTTC. This gives the protein CASSLMRTGEGYTF.

The chain carries TRBV6-6 and TRBJ2-7, with D perhaps matching TRBD2 (5 bases). CDR1 MNHNY and CDR2 SVGAGI come from the germline V gene (reference sequence). The CDR3 loop spans 14 amino acids. V was pared by 0 bases and J by 3 bases, with 9 bases between. The CDR3 nucleotides read TGTGCCAGCAGTTACTCTCCGGGGAGCTACGAGCAGTACTTC. Protein product: CASSYSPGSYEQYF.

V usage is TRBV5-1 and J usage is TRBJ1-3, with 9 bases aligning to TRBD1. V lost 6 bases and J lost 4; bases outside the gene matches: 8. This CDR3 region has 15 residues. Germline CDR1 is SGHRS and CDR2 is YFSETQ. The CDR3: CASNFGTGNGNTIYF. The CDR3 bases are TGCGCCAGCAACTTCGGGACAGGGAACGGAAACACCATATATTTT. Drawing the rest from reference TRBV5-1 and TRBJ1-3, the complete variable domain is KAGVTQTPRYLIKTRGQQVTLSCSPISGHRSVSWYQQTPGQGLQFLFEYFSETQRNKGNFPGRFSGRQFSNSRSEMNVSTLELGDSALYLCASNFGTGNGNTIYFGEGSWLTVV.

This clone was seen just once. This rearrangement joins TRBV19 to TRBJ2-7, with D possibly being TRBD2 (6 bases). Deletions cut 4 bases from V and 0 bases from J, with 16 bases between. The CDR3 spans 16 residues. The V gene's germline CDR1 is LNHDA and CDR2 SQIVND (reference sequence). The CDR3 region is CASSTGVGSYSYEQYF. The CDR3 region has the DNA TGTGCCAGTAGTACGGGAGTGGGATCGTACTCCTACGAGCAGTACTTC.

Here the CDR3 reads CASSIEFGGLWQETQYF. Written as DNA, the CDR3 is TGTGCCAGTAGTATAGAGTTCGGGGGGCTGTGGCAAGAGACCCAGTACTTC. This rearrangement joins TRBV19 to TRBJ2-5, with D tentatively TRBD2 (7 bases). The CDR3 contains 17 residues. Germline values: CDR1 LNHDA, CDR2 SQIVND (reference sequence). Deletions cut 0 bases from V and 2 bases from J, with 16 bases between.

The V call is TRBV9, the J call TRBJ2-5; 8 nucleotides align to TRBD1. Germline lookup yields CDR1 SGDLS and CDR2 YYNGEE. J gave up 2 bases and V 1 base, and 7 bases lay outside the gene matches. The CDR3 has 16 residues. CDR3 sequence reads: CASSVTSQGGQETQYF. The CDR3 coding sequence is TGTGCCAGCAGCGTAACCTCACAGGGGGGTCAAGAGACCCAGTACTTC.

This chain uses TRBV18 with TRBJ2-3, with 7 bases that match TRBD2. Trimming cost V 6 bases and J 6 bases; bases outside gene matches: 9. The CDR3 spans 14 residues. Germline V CDR1 and CDR2: KGHSH, LQKENI. CDR3 coding DNA: TGTGCCAGCTCGTCGACTAGCCAAACCGATACGCAGTATTTT. Encoded protein: CASSSTSQTDTQYF. Combining the CDR3 with reference TRBV18 and TRBJ2-3 gives the whole variable domain NAGVMQNPRHLVRRRGQEARLRCSPMKGHSHVYWYRQLPEEGLKFMVYLQKENIIDESGMPKERFSAEFPKEGPSILRIQQVVRGDSAAYFCASSSTSQTDTQYFGPGTRLTVL.

The rearrangement links TRBV5-1 to TRBJ1-6; D unclear. The CDR3 is made up of 12 amino acids. CDR1 and CDR2 (germline): SGHRS, YFSETQ. With 0 bases removed from V and 9 bases from J, the gap between germline ends came to 4 bases. DNA for the CDR3: TGCGCCAGCAGCTTGGGGGCTTCACCCCTCCACTTT. This sequence encodes CASSLGASPLHF.

This clone occurred once. The J gene is TRBJ2-6, the V gene TRBV7-9; D may be TRBD1 (5 bases). Trimming shortened V by 3 bases and J by 1 base, and 7 bases separated the two germline ends. The CDR3 consists of 15 residues. From germline, CDR1 is SEHNR and CDR2 FQNEAQ (reference sequence). In nucleotides, the CDR3 is TGTGCCAGCAGCTTCAGGGTATCTGGGGCCAACGTCCTGACTTTC. Protein sequence: CASSFRVSGANVLTF.

The rearrangement uses TRBV5-1 and TRBJ1-6; 9 bases match TRBD1. This CDR3 region has 15 residues. Unmatched junction bases numbered 7, after V lost 3 bases and J lost 9 bases. Looked up from germline, CDR1 is SGHRS and CDR2 is YFSETQ. This CDR3 reads CASSSRTGEGSPLHF. The CDR3 DNA is TGCGCCAGCAGCTCCAGGACAGGGGAAGGTTCACCCCTCCACTTT. The whole variable domain, filled in from reference TRBV5-1 and TRBJ1-6, reads KAGVTQTPRYLIKTRGQQVTLSCSPISGHRSVSWYQQTPGQGLQFLFEYFSETQRNKGNFPGRFSGRQFSNSRSEMNVSTLELGDSALYLCASSSRTGEGSPLHFGNGTRLTVT.

The rearrangement links TRBV13 to TRBJ2-7, with 7 nucleotides matching TRBD2. Germline V gives CDR1 PRHDT, CDR2 FYEKMQ (reference sequence). The CDR3 is 16 residues long. V lost 0 bases and J lost 6; bases outside the gene matches: 11. CDR3 sequence: CASSLGDGREGREQYF. DNA of the CDR3: TGTGCCAGCAGCTTAGGCGATGGGAGGGAGGGCCGCGAGCAGTACTTC.

This clone has a handful of counts. This rearrangement joins TRBV5-1 to TRBJ1-1; 11 positions agree with TRBD1. This CDR3 has 15 residues. With V trimmed by 2 bases and J by 5 bases, 5 bases remained unmatched. The V gene's germline CDR1 is SGHRS and CDR2 YFSETQ. The CDR3 region has the DNA TGCGCCAGCAGCTTAGGGACAGGGGGAGCAACTGAAGCTTTCTTT. Translation: CASSLGTGGATEAFF.

J is TRBJ2-3 and V is TRBV7-9; tentative D call: TRBD2 (5 bases). Trimming took off 4 bases at V and 4 bases at J, with 12 bases between the two ends. The CDR3 has 14 residues. Germline V gene sequence: CDR1 SEHNR, CDR2 FQNEAQ (reference sequence). The CDR3 region is CASSYSHGADTQYF. CDR3 nucleotide sequence: TGTGCCAGCAGCTACTCCCACGGGGCAGATACGCAGTATTTT.

The chain employs TRBV27 and TRBJ1-6, with a possible D match to TRBD1 (5 bases). CDR1 and CDR2 from the germline V gene are MNHEY and SMNVEV (reference sequence). CDR3 length: 17 residues. V gave up 5 bases and J gave up 3 bases, with 17 bases separating them. The chain's CDR3 is CASSIKGAGNYNSPLHF. The CDR3 bases are TGTGCCAGCAGTATTAAAGGGGCAGGGAACTATAATTCACCCCTCCACTTT.

The genes are TRBV18 and TRBJ2-2; D gene ambiguous. Germline CDR1 reads KGHSH; CDR2 reads LQKENI. V lost 2 bases and J lost 6, with 10 bases in between. CDR3 size: 14 residues. CDR3 sequence reads: CASSPARPPGELFF. The CDR3 DNA reads as TGTGCCAGCTCACCAGCGAGGCCCCCCGGGGAGCTGTTTTTT.

The table lists this clone with a count of one. This CDR3 is CASSDIGLAGSYNEQFF. For the CDR3, the DNA is TGTGCCAGCAGTGACATTGGACTAGCGGGATCCTACAATGAGCAGTTCTTC. The chain carries TRBV2 and TRBJ2-1; 12 positions match TRBD2. After removal of 3 bases from V and 1 base from J, the junction contained 4 bases not matched to a gene. Germline V lookup: CDR1 SNHLY, CDR2 FYNNEI. The CDR3 has 17 amino acids. Complete variable domain (other parts from reference TRBV2 and TRBJ2-1): EPEVTQTPSHQVTQMGQEVILRCVPISNHLYFYWYRQILGQKVEFLVSFYNNEISEKSEIFDDQFSVERPDGSNFTLKIRSTKLEDSAMYFCASSDIGLAGSYNEQFFGPGTRLTVL.